One and the same sample provided the 28 T cell receptor beta chains below, sequenced in a study of breast tumors, draining lymph nodes, adjacent tissues. TCRdb independently ran MiXCR on the multiplex PCR reads; one entry per CDR3 protein. The sample records roughly 49,000 distinct CDR3 sequences, around 45% being singletons. Sequencing input: breast tumor tissue. These receptors all stem from a female donor with breast cancer. Some clones in this sample may be carry-over from other donors' samples.

At least ten counts were recorded for this clonotype. The chain has TRBV7-9 and TRBJ1-1, with no clear D. This CDR3 contains 13 residues. V lost 1 base and J 4 bases, leaving 7 bases between the germline ends. Germline V gene sequence: CDR1 SEHNR, CDR2 FQNEAQ (reference sequence). The CDR3 loop reads CASSLERATEAFF. DNA of the CDR3: TGTGCCAGCAGCTTAGAGAGGGCCACTGAAGCTTTCTTT.

Ten or more counts support this clonotype. The chain employs TRBV5-6 and TRBJ2-5; the D gene could be TRBD1 or TRBD2 (6 bases each). The CDR3 is 18 amino acids. V was trimmed by 0 bases and J by 2 bases, leaving 20 bases between them. In germline, CDR1 is SGHDT, CDR2 YYEEEE. DNA of the CDR3: TGTGCCAGCAGCTTGGGGCCCTTCGTCCTAGGGGGGCAAGAGACCCAGTACTTC. Protein sequence: CASSLGPFVLGGQETQYF.

As to this clonotype: Germline and junction disagree at one end, which may indicate a read error. J is TRBJ2-3 and V is TRBV5-5; D call uncertain. The germline gives CDR1 SGHKS, CDR2 YYEKEE (reference sequence). The CDR3 loop spans 13 amino acids. Here the CDR3 reads CASSLAETPPVIF. In DNA, the CDR3 is TGTGCCAGCAGCTTGGCGGAGACACCCCCCGTGATTTTT.

J is TRBJ1-2 and V is TRBV24-1, with TRBD1 matching over 11 bases. CDR1 KGHDR and CDR2 SFDVKD come from the germline V gene. The CDR3 loop spans 16 amino acids. The trim removed 4 bases at V and 2 bases at J, leaving 5 bases unmatched. The CDR3 DNA is TGTGCCACCAGTGACCAGGGACAGGGGGGGAACTATGGCTACACCTTC. Protein: CATSDQGQGGNYGYTF.

This clonotype was detected many times. The V gene is TRBV5-1, the J gene TRBJ2-5; a weak D match, TRBD1 (5 bases). V lost 8 bases, J lost 1 base, and 15 bases lay in between. Per germline, CDR1 SGHRS and CDR2 YFSETQ. The CDR3 runs to 14 residues. The CDR3 reads CASRIGHRQETQYF. CDR3 coding DNA: TGCGCCAGTAGGATCGGACACCGCCAAGAGACCCAGTACTTC.

The rearrangement links TRBV13 to TRBJ1-2, with D possibly TRBD1 on 5 matching bases. Trimming took 5 bases from V and 4 from J, leaving 8 bases between them. Germline values: CDR1 PRHDT, CDR2 FYEKMQ (reference sequence). The length of the CDR3 is 12 residues. The CDR3 loop is CASSAQGYGYTF. Here the CDR3 DNA reads TGTGCCAGCAGCGCGCAGGGCTATGGCTACACCTTC.

This clonotype was counted at least ten times. The gene calls are TRBV20-1 and TRBJ2-5; the match to TRBD2 covers 9 bases. After removal of 2 bases from V and 7 bases from J, the junction contained 8 bases not matched to a gene. This CDR3 comprises 14 residues. CDR1 and CDR2 from the germline V gene are DFQATT and SNEGSKA (reference sequence). Here the CDR3 DNA reads TGCAGTGCTAGACCCTATAGCGGGAGTGTGACCCAGTACTTC. This codes for CSARPYSGSVTQYF.

This clonotype was counted between two and nine times. This rearrangement joins TRBV28 to TRBJ2-3, with 11 positions matching TRBD2. V gave up 1 base and J gave up 4 bases; unmatched junction bases: 4. Germline V lookup: CDR1 MDHEN, CDR2 SYDVKM. This CDR3 spans 16 amino acids. In DNA form, the CDR3 reads TGTGCCAGCAGTTTATCGACTAGCGGGATAGCAGATACGCAGTATTTT. Translated: CASSLSTSGIADTQYF.

This clonotype was seen at least ten times. The chain recombines TRBV5-1 with TRBJ2-1; D is undetermined. Trimming cost V 0 bases and J 5 bases, with 6 bases left between them. In germline, CDR1 is SGHRS, CDR2 YFSETQ. The CDR3 length is 13 residues. CDR3 DNA sequence: TGCGCCAGCAGCTTGGCGACCCACAATGAGCAGTTCTTC. Amino acids: CASSLATHNEQFF.

In its sample, this clonotype was seen many times. The chain recombines TRBV4-2 with TRBJ1-4, with D perhaps matching TRBD1 (6 bases). The V gene's germline CDR1 is LGHNA and CDR2 YNFKEQ. The CDR3 contains 15 residues. V was shortened by 2 bases and J by 5 bases, with 12 bases between the two germline ends. CDR3 in amino acids: CASSQIQGPNEKLFF. CDR3 DNA sequence: TGTGCCAGCAGCCAAATTCAGGGGCCGAATGAAAAACTGTTTTTT.

This clonotype came up many times. V and J are TRBV4-3 and TRBJ2-1; D may be TRBD2 (6 bases). Trimming took off 0 bases at V and 4 bases at J, with 16 bases between the two ends. The CDR3 loop spans 17 amino acids. Germline CDR1 LGHNA, CDR2 YSLEER. The CDR3 DNA follows: TGCGCCAGCAGCCAAGATCCTTTGGGGGGAGGATACAATGAGCAGTTCTTC. Translated: CASSQDPLGGGYNEQFF.

There are many counts of this clonotype. The chain joins TRBV5-6 to TRBJ1-4; D is unresolved. Trimming took off 4 bases at V and 2 bases at J, with 12 bases between the two ends. The CDR3 contains 15 residues. Germline CDR1 and CDR2: SGHDT and YYEEEE. The CDR3 DNA reads TGTGCCAGCAGCCTACAGAGTCGGACTAATGAAAAACTGTTTTTT. This codes for CASSLQSRTNEKLFF.

This clonotype was observed at least ten times. This chain joins TRBV4-1 and TRBJ2-3; either TRBD1 or TRBD2 may fit D (6 bases each). The germline V and J ends were trimmed by 4 bases and 0 bases, with 17 bases remaining between them. The CDR3 is made up of 17 amino acids. Per the germline V gene, CDR1 is MGHRA and CDR2 is YSYEKL. CDR3 coding DNA: TGCGCCAGCAGCCCGCGAGGGGGGTCAGCTAGCACAGATACGCAGTATTTT. The encoded protein is CASSPRGGSASTDTQYF.

This clonotype has at least ten counts. V is TRBV6-6 and J is TRBJ2-6; no definite D call. Looked up from germline, CDR1 is MNHNY and CDR2 is SVGAGI (reference sequence). Trimming pared 6 bases from V and 1 base from J, leaving 10 bases between. This CDR3 is 15 amino acids long. The CDR3 DNA is TGTGCCAGCAGCATGGGATTGTCTGGGGCCAACGTCCTGACTTTC. Translated, it gives CASSMGLSGANVLTF.

This clonotype appeared many times. The chain combines TRBV12-3 or TRBV12-4 with TRBJ2-1; D gene uncertain. This CDR3 comprises 13 residues. V was shortened by 7 bases and J by 3 bases, with 10 bases between the two germline ends. This CDR3 reads CASTFTGYNEQFF. CDR3 coding DNA: TGTGCCAGCACATTTACTGGCTACAATGAGCAGTTCTTC.

The chain uses TRBV12-3 or TRBV12-4 and TRBJ1-5; 10 positions match TRBD1. The V and J ends lost 7 bases and 14 bases, in that order; junction bases with no gene match: 14. This CDR3 spans 14 amino acids. CDR3 region: CASTKDRGRMTEHF. As DNA, the CDR3 is TGTGCCAGCACTAAAGACAGGGGGCGCATGACTGAGCATTTT.

With regard to this clonotype: The junction departs from germline at one end; a sequencing error may be responsible. The genes are TRBV11-3 and TRBJ2-3; D possibly uses TRBD1 or TRBD2 (5 bases each). The CDR3 is 14 amino acids. Germline CDR1 SGHNT, CDR2 YENEEA. CDR3 coding DNA: TGTGCCAGCAGCCCTAGGGACCTCGCAGATGCGCAGTATTTT. Translating gives CASSPRDLADAQYF.

This clonotype was detected many times. This chain uses TRBV7-9 with TRBJ2-4; the D gene could be TRBD1 or TRBD2 (5 bases each). With 0 bases removed from V and 7 bases from J, the gap between germline ends came to 19 bases. The CDR3 covers 17 residues. Germline V gives CDR1 SEHNR, CDR2 FQNEAQ (reference sequence). CDR3 in DNA: TGTGCCAGCAGCTTAGCTGGGGGTGGGGCGGGCCGGAACATTCAGTACTTC. This encodes CASSLAGGGAGRNIQYF.

The chain employs TRBV6-1 and TRBJ1-4, with 10 bases matching TRBD1. The trim removed 7 bases at V and 8 bases at J, leaving 7 bases unmatched. The CDR3 has 14 amino acids. Per germline, CDR1 MNHNS and CDR2 SASEGT. As DNA, the CDR3 is TGTGCCAGCAACATAGACAGGGGGCGGGAAAAACTGTTTTTT. Translated: CASNIDRGREKLFF.

For this clonotype: This may arise from a read error, as a much more abundant clone is one base away. The chain is built from TRBV11-3 and TRBJ2-7, with TRBD1 matching over 8 bases. Trimming removed 5 bases from V and 2 bases from J; junction bases left unmatched: 11. Germline V gene data show CDR1 as SGHNT and CDR2 as YENEEA. CDR3 length equals 16 residues. CDR3 loop: CASSAQGAALTYEQYF. The CDR3 nucleotides read TGTGCCAGCAGCGCCCAGGGGGCGGCGCTTACCTACGAGCAGTACTTC. The variable domain in full, completed from reference TRBV11-3 and TRBJ2-7, reads EAGVVQSPRYKIIEKKQPVAFWCNPISGHNTLYWYLQNLGQGPELLIRYENEEAVDDSQLPKDRFSAERLKGVDSTLKIQPAELGDSAVYLCASSAQGAALTYEQYFGPGTRLTVT.

To note about this clonotype: An end of the junction does not agree with germline; a read error may underlie this. V usage is TRBV7-2 and J usage is TRBJ1-2; a possible D gene is TRBD1 (6 bases). In germline, CDR1 is SGHTA, CDR2 FQGNSA. The CDR3 is 16 residues long. The CDR3 nucleotides are TGCGCCAGCAGCTTTGCGGGACAAAGGAGATCCTATGGCTACACCTTC. Translated, it gives CASSFAGQRRSYGYTF. The whole variable domain, filled in from reference TRBV7-2 and TRBJ1-2, reads GAGVSQSPSNKVTEKGKDVELRCDPISGHTALYWYRQSLGQGLEFLIYFQGNSAPDKSGLPSDRFSAERTGGSVSTLTIQRTQQEDSAVYLCASSFAGQRRSYGYTFGSGTRLTVV.

This chain joins TRBV4-3 and TRBJ1-4, with 11 bases fitting TRBD1. CDR1 is LGHNA and CDR2 is YSLEER in the germline V gene. This CDR3 contains 16 residues. Trimming took 7 bases from V and 9 from J; bases not matched to a gene: 13. DNA of the CDR3: TGCGCCAGCACCCCGGGCCGGGGACAGGGGGTCAAAAAACTGTTTTTT. Translation gives CASTPGRGQGVKKLFF.

This clonotype was seen at least ten times. CDR3 protein: CSVEGQGGLEQYF. The CDR3 DNA sequence: TGCAGCGTTGAGGGTCAGGGAGGGCTCGAGCAGTACTTC. J is TRBJ2-7 and V is TRBV29-1, with 7 bases that match TRBD2. The CDR3 length is 13 residues. Germline V gives CDR1 SQVTM, CDR2 ANQGSEA. J was trimmed by 6 bases and V by 3 bases; bases with no gene match: 8.

The table lists this clonotype with many counts. The rearrangement joins TRBV28 to TRBJ1-2; TRBD1 might be the D (5 bases). This CDR3 region has 14 residues. V lost 4 bases, J lost 4 bases, and 13 bases lay in between. Germline CDR1 is MDHEN and CDR2 is SYDVKM. The CDR3 bases are TGTGCCAGCAGTTCACCGGGACTAACCTATGGCTACACCTTC. It codes for CASSSPGLTYGYTF.

Ten or more counts support this clonotype. At one boundary the junction diverges from the germline segment, which might be a read error. The chain combines TRBV19 with TRBJ2-6, with TRBD2 matching over 7 bases. The germline V gene has CDR1 LNHDA and CDR2 SQIVND (reference sequence). The CDR3 has 17 amino acids. The CDR3 sequence is CANSISWDYSGANVLTF. For the CDR3, the DNA is TGTGCCAATAGTATTTCCTGGGACTACTCTGGGGCCAACGTCCTGACTTTC.

The gene calls are TRBV20-1 and TRBJ2-7; 10 bases agree with TRBD2. This CDR3 comprises 14 residues. Per the germline V gene, CDR1 is DFQATT and CDR2 is SNEGSKA (reference sequence). Losses at the gene ends were 0 bases for V and 6 bases for J; bases not matched to a gene: 5. The CDR3 nucleotides are TGCAGTGCTAGAGATCGGGTAGCGGGAGGCGAGCAGTACTTC. It encodes CSARDRVAGGEQYF.

This clonotype was observed many times. The chain uses TRBV5-1 and TRBJ2-1; TRBD2 aligns across 12 bases. The V and J ends lost 1 base and 5 bases, in that order; junction bases with no gene match: 10. This CDR3 comprises 18 residues. Looked up from germline, CDR1 is SGHRS and CDR2 is YFSETQ. Written as DNA, the CDR3 is TGCGCCAGCAGCTTGTGGCTAGCGGGAGGGGACGGTAACAATGAGCAGTTCTTC. It translates to CASSLWLAGGDGNNEQFF. Drawing the rest from reference TRBV5-1 and TRBJ2-1, the complete variable domain is KAGVTQTPRYLIKTRGQQVTLSCSPISGHRSVSWYQQTPGQGLQFLFEYFSETQRNKGNFPGRFSGRQFSNSRSEMNVSTLELGDSALYLCASSLWLAGGDGNNEQFFGPGTRLTVL.

The chain recombines TRBV7-9 with TRBJ2-5; TRBD1 is a possible D gene (6 bases). V lost 7 bases, J lost 3 bases, and 15 bases lay in between. The CDR3 length is 14 residues. The germline CDR1 and CDR2 sequences are SEHNR and FQNEAQ (reference sequence). Here the CDR3 reads CASNNRDSKETQYF. DNA of the CDR3: TGTGCCAGCAACAACAGGGATTCAAAAGAGACCCAGTACTTC.